The 13 T cell receptor beta chains reported below all come from one sample, sequenced in a study of shared clonotypes between healthy human individuals. Sequencing was performed with immunoSEQ multiplex PCR; in TCRdb, only in-frame clones are kept and a portion is missing. The sample holds fewer than 3 million clones, 85% to 95% seen once. The sample comprised naive CD4+ T cells from PBMCs. Regarding subset: CD45RA+ positively selected. All receptors come from a man between 18 and 29 years old in good health. Some clones in this sample may be carry-over from other donors' samples.

Notes on this clone: The same CDR3 can be traced to other DNA sequences in this sample. The genes are TRBV28 and TRBJ1-4, with D tentatively TRBD1 (6 bases). V lost 1 base, J lost 8 bases, and 11 bases lay in between. Germline CDR1 MDHEN, CDR2 SYDVKM. The CDR3 consists of 14 residues. CDR3 residues: CASSLSGVGEKLFF. CDR3 nucleotides: TGTGCCAGCAGTTTATCAGGGGTAGGAGAAAAACTGTTTTTT.

The chain couples TRBV15 to TRBJ2-7; the D gene could be TRBD1 or TRBD2 (6 bases each). This CDR3 is built from 14 residues. V was clipped by 1 base and J by 6 bases, with 13 bases between them. Germline CDR1 LNHNV, CDR2 YYDKDF (reference sequence). The CDR3 here is CATSRGEGGTEQYF. The DNA for the CDR3 is TGTGCCACCAGCAGAGGAGAAGGGGGGACCGAGCAGTACTTC.

The rearrangement links TRBV6-6 to TRBJ2-5; D not resolved. The CDR3 is 13 residues long. Germline V gene data show CDR1 as MNHNY and CDR2 as SVGAGI (reference sequence). V was trimmed by 7 bases and J by 5 bases, leaving 14 bases between them. The CDR3 DNA reads as TGTGCCAGCAACGGCGGAGCCCAGGAGACCCAGTACTTC. Protein: CASNGGAQETQYF.

The genes are TRBV7-2 and TRBJ1-2; 7 bases are shared with TRBD1. This CDR3 has 17 amino acids. Germline CDR1 reads SGHTA; CDR2 reads FQGNSA. Trimming at V came to 3 bases and at J to 4 bases, leaving 14 bases not matched to a gene. The CDR3 loop reads CASSFLDREDLSYGYTF. The CDR3 region has the DNA TGTGCCAGCAGCTTTCTCGACAGGGAGGACTTGTCCTATGGCTACACCTTC.

J is TRBJ1-5 and V is TRBV7-9, with 7 bases that match TRBD1. Germline V CDR1 and CDR2: SEHNR, FQNEAQ (reference sequence). The CDR3 is 17 amino acids. The trim removed 4 bases at V and 1 base at J, leaving 10 bases unmatched. The CDR3 sequence: CASSSTGALGSNQPQHF. For the CDR3, the DNA is TGTGCCAGCAGCTCCACAGGGGCCCTTGGGAGCAATCAGCCCCAGCATTTT.

This chain links TRBV2 with TRBJ2-7, with D possibly being TRBD1 (6 bases). This CDR3 is built from 14 residues. Trimming pared 7 bases from V and 0 bases from J, leaving 13 bases between. Looked up from germline, CDR1 is SNHLY and CDR2 is FYNNEI. The CDR3 region is CASTKGEYSYEQYF. The CDR3 region has the DNA TGTGCCAGCACCAAGGGGGAGTACTCCTACGAGCAGTACTTC.

This clone has just one count. The chain couples TRBV27 to TRBJ2-5, with unresolved D. The CDR3 runs 13 residues. The germline CDR1 and CDR2 sequences are MNHEY and SMNVEV (reference sequence). Trimming cost V 3 bases and J 0 bases, with 5 bases left between them. This CDR3 is CASSLPDQETQYF. CDR3 nucleotides: TGTGCCAGCAGTTTGCCTGACCAAGAGACCCAGTACTTC.

V is TRBV25-1 and J is TRBJ2-4; 9 bases are shared with TRBD2. The V segment lost 5 bases and the J segment 2 bases; nucleotides outside the gene matches: 4. The CDR3 loop spans 15 amino acids. Germline values: CDR1 MGHDK, CDR2 SYGVNS. CDR3: CASSRTSDPKNIQYF. CDR3 sequence (DNA): TGTGCCAGCAGTCGGACTAGCGACCCCAAAAACATTCAGTACTTC.

This clone was counted a few times. The chain uses TRBV19 and TRBJ2-7; D might be TRBD1 (6 bases). Germline V gene sequence: CDR1 LNHDA, CDR2 SQIVND (reference sequence). The V end was cut by 5 bases, the J end by 6 bases, with 11 bases between. The CDR3 runs to 12 residues. CDR3: CASSLTGLEQYF. The CDR3 DNA is TGTGCCAGTAGTTTAACAGGGCTCGAGCAGTACTTC.

The V gene is TRBV10-1, the J gene TRBJ2-1; 8 positions match TRBD1. J was trimmed by 3 bases and V by 2 bases; bases with no gene match: 3. Germline loops: CDR1 WNHNN, CDR2 SYGVQD (reference sequence). The CDR3 loop spans 15 amino acids. Written as DNA, the CDR3 is TGCGCCAGCAGTGAGGGGACAGGAAACTACAATGAGCAGTTCTTC. Amino acids: CASSEGTGNYNEQFF.

The chain links TRBV5-1 to TRBJ2-3; D uncertain. Trimming pared 5 bases from V and 2 bases from J, leaving 9 bases between. The germline gives CDR1 SGHRS, CDR2 YFSETQ. The CDR3 loop spans 13 amino acids. The CDR3 nucleotides are TGCGCCAGCAGTTACCAACCCACAGATACGCAGTATTTT. Translating it yields CASSYQPTDTQYF.

The chain recombines TRBV28 with TRBJ2-4; no clear D. Germline values: CDR1 MDHEN, CDR2 SYDVKM. CDR3 length: 14 amino acids. Trimming pared 2 bases from V and 8 bases from J, leaving 13 bases between. The chain's CDR3 is CASSLVDLVDIQYF. For the CDR3, the DNA is TGTGCCAGCAGTTTAGTGGACCTGGTGGACATTCAGTACTTC.

This chain uses TRBV6-1 with TRBJ2-3; 7 bases line up with TRBD1. This CDR3 comprises 15 residues. Per germline, CDR1 MNHNS and CDR2 SASEGT. The V segment lost 6 bases and the J segment 3 bases; nucleotides outside the gene matches: 9. The DNA for the CDR3 is TGTGCCAGCAGAAAAAGAACAGGGGATACAGATACGCAGTATTTT. It codes for CASRKRTGDTDTQYF.